These 16 T cell receptor beta chains originate from one sample sequenced in a study of a mutant IDH1 vaccine in newly diagnosed glioma. Sample time point: week 47, end of study. Doses consisted of 300 ug of mutant IDH1 20-mer peptide each, paired with topical imiquimod. Sequencing used immunoSEQ multiplex PCR; TCRdb keeps in-frame clones, though not all of them. The sample includes tens of thousands of clones, 70% to 85% of them seen just once. Their antigens remain unidentified. This material consisted of PBMCs, taken from a glioma patient whose treatment included an IDH1 peptide vaccine. Receptors were obtained from a woman in her 30s with glioma. Some clones in this sample may be carry-over from other donors' samples.

J is TRBJ2-1 and V is TRBV9, with TRBD2 matching over 12 bases. The V gene's germline CDR1 is SGDLS and CDR2 YYNGEE. This CDR3 has 21 residues. J was trimmed by 0 bases and V by 0 bases; bases with no gene match: 13. In DNA, the CDR3 is TGTGCCAGCAGCGTAGTAGGAGGTGGACTAGCGGGACTCCCCTCCTACAATGAGCAGTTCTTC. It yields the protein CASSVVGGGLAGLPSYNEQFF.

Only a few counts were recorded for this clone. The V gene is TRBV6-6, the J gene TRBJ1-1; TRBD1 is a possible D gene (6 bases). Germline V gene data show CDR1 as MNHNY and CDR2 as SVGAGI (reference sequence). The V gene lost 7 bases and the J gene lost 3 bases, with 15 bases spanning the gap. The CDR3 runs 14 residues. The CDR3 loop is CASTKQEGDTEAFF. Written as DNA, the CDR3 is TGTGCCAGCACCAAACAGGAGGGGGACACTGAAGCTTTCTTT.

CDR3 loop: CASSVGTNTGELFF. In DNA form, the CDR3 reads TGTGCCAGCAGCGTAGGAACGAACACCGGGGAGCTGTTTTTT. The genes are TRBV9 and TRBJ2-2; D not resolved. V was clipped by 0 bases and J by 0 bases, with 3 bases between them. The length of the CDR3 is 14 residues. CDR1 is SGDLS, CDR2 YYNGEE, per germline.

The chain recombines TRBV10-1 with TRBJ2-7, with no clear D. This CDR3 comprises 12 residues. Germline-derived CDR1 and CDR2 are WNHNN and SYGVQD (reference sequence). The V and J ends lost 5 bases and 9 bases respectively, with 14 bases between them. The CDR3 DNA follows: TGCGCCAGCAGTCAAAGCCCGGTGGGGCAGTACTTC. It yields the protein CASSQSPVGQYF.

This clone was recorded only once. This chain uses TRBV7-9 with TRBJ2-1, with D possibly matching TRBD2 (5 bases). Germline lookup yields CDR1 SEHNR and CDR2 FQNEAQ (reference sequence). This CDR3 has 18 residues. V lost 5 bases and J 0 bases, leaving 20 bases between the germline ends. DNA of the CDR3: TGTGCCAGCAGCCCTCCCCCTTCCAGCGGATACTCCTACAATGAGCAGTTCTTC. Translating gives CASSPPPSSGYSYNEQFF.

This chain links TRBV20-1 with TRBJ2-7; unclear D gene. Per germline, CDR1 DFQATT and CDR2 SNEGSKA (reference sequence). The CDR3 runs 11 residues. Trimming took off 3 bases at V and 3 bases at J, with 6 bases between the two ends. The CDR3 loop reads CSASSLYEQYF. CDR3 nucleotide sequence: TGCAGTGCTAGTTCCCTCTACGAGCAGTACTTC.

This clone was picked up one time. The chain couples TRBV15 to TRBJ2-5, with 7 nucleotides matching TRBD1. The CDR3 totals 15 residues. The V segment lost 5 bases and the J segment 2 bases; nucleotides outside the gene matches: 8. Germline CDR1 and CDR2: LNHNV and YYDKDF (reference sequence). The CDR3, as DNA: TGTGCCACCAGCCCCGACAGGGCCTCACAAGAGACCCAGTACTTC. Encoded protein: CATSPDRASQETQYF. Full variable domain (remainder filled in from reference TRBV15 and TRBJ2-5): DAMVIQNPRYQVTQFGKPVTLSCSQTLNHNVMYWYQQKSSQAPKLLFHYYDKDFNNEADTPDNFQSRRPNTSFCFLDIRSPGLGDTAMYLCATSPDRASQETQYFGPGTRLLVL.

The chain joins TRBV2 to TRBJ1-1; 12 nucleotides line up with TRBD1. The V segment lost 6 bases and the J segment 4 bases; nucleotides outside the gene matches: 6. The CDR3 length is 15 residues. From germline, CDR1 is SNHLY and CDR2 FYNNEI. The CDR3 loop is CASSDWGQGATEAFF. DNA for the CDR3: TGTGCCAGCAGCGACTGGGGACAGGGGGCCACTGAAGCTTTCTTT.

This chain joins TRBV11-3 and TRBJ1-4; the D is unclear. The germline CDR1 and CDR2 sequences are SGHNT and YENEEA. This CDR3 spans 15 amino acids. The germline V and J ends were trimmed by 6 bases and 8 bases, with 19 bases remaining between them. This chain's CDR3 is CASRKTGILGEKLFF. In DNA, the CDR3 is TGTGCCAGCAGGAAAACCGGGATCTTAGGAGAAAAACTGTTTTTT.

This clone was seen once. The junction departs from the called germline gene at one end, perhaps through a read error. This rearrangement joins TRBV29-1 to TRBJ2-7; a possible D gene is TRBD1 (5 bases). This CDR3 has 11 amino acids. CDR1 and CDR2 (germline): SQVTM, ANQGSEA. For the CDR3, the DNA is TGCAGCGTTGGTCAGGGCCTCTACGTGGACTTC. It is translated as CSVGQGLYVDF.

V and J are TRBV5-1 and TRBJ1-1, with 9 nucleotides matching TRBD1. Germline lookup yields CDR1 SGHRS and CDR2 YFSETQ. The J segment lost 1 base and the V segment lost 2 bases, leaving 3 bases of the junction unmatched. There are 15 residues in the CDR3. Written as DNA, the CDR3 is TGCGCCAGCAGCTTCCGGACAGGGGCGAACACTGAAGCTTTCTTT. Amino acids: CASSFRTGANTEAFF.

J is TRBJ2-7 and V is TRBV5-1; TRBD1 aligns across 9 bases. Per the germline V gene, CDR1 is SGHRS and CDR2 is YFSETQ. The junction had 13 bases not matched to a gene; V was cut back by 4 bases and J by 5 bases. The CDR3 has 16 residues. The CDR3 protein is CASSHLGGQGIDEQYF. The CDR3 DNA sequence: TGCGCCAGCAGCCACCTGGGGGGACAGGGCATCGACGAGCAGTACTTC.

The chain combines TRBV6-1 with TRBJ2-4; a weak D match, TRBD1 (5 bases). Germline-derived CDR1 and CDR2 are MNHNS and SASEGT. The CDR3 runs 19 residues. V was pared by 4 bases and J by 0 bases, with 22 bases between. Here the CDR3 reads CASSVDSRSSFLAKNIQYF. The CDR3, as DNA: TGTGCCAGCAGTGTTGACAGCCGCTCATCTTTCCTAGCCAAAAACATTCAGTACTTC.

This chain joins TRBV19 and TRBJ1-1; 8 nucleotides align to TRBD1. After removal of 9 bases from V and 0 bases from J, the junction contained 6 bases not matched to a gene. The CDR3 sequence is 14 residues long. Germline lookup yields CDR1 LNHDA and CDR2 SQIVND (reference sequence). CDR3 in amino acids: CASGQGFMNTEAFF. In DNA, the CDR3 is TGTGCCAGCGGACAGGGCTTCATGAACACTGAAGCTTTCTTT.

The V and J genes are TRBV19 and TRBJ2-1, with 14 bases fitting TRBD2. The CDR3 is made up of 15 amino acids. J gave up 8 bases and V 5 bases, and 5 bases lay outside the gene matches. CDR1 is LNHDA and CDR2 is SQIVND in the germline V gene (reference sequence). The CDR3 sequence is CASSQLGLAGDEQFF. In DNA, the CDR3 is TGTGCCAGTAGTCAATTGGGACTAGCGGGAGATGAGCAGTTCTTC. Variable domain in full (rest from reference TRBV19 and TRBJ2-1): DGGITQSPKYLFRKEGQNVTLSCEQNLNHDAMYWYRQDPGQGLRLIYYSQIVNDFQKGDIAEGYSVSREKKESFPLTVTSAQKNPTAFYLCASSQLGLAGDEQFFGPGTRLTVL.

This chain links TRBV7-4 with TRBJ1-5; tentatively, D is TRBD1 (6 bases). Germline CDR1 reads SGHVT; CDR2 reads SQSDAQ. V lost 7 bases and J 4 bases, leaving 17 bases between the germline ends. This CDR3 contains 15 residues. The DNA for the CDR3 is TGTGCCAGCACTACTCTTCCCGGGACAAATCAGCCCCAGCATTTT. Residues: CASTTLPGTNQPQHF. The full variable domain, rest sourced from reference TRBV7-4 and TRBJ1-5, is GAGVSQSPRYKVAKRGRDVALRCDSISGHVTLYWYRQTLGQGSEVLTYSQSDAQRDKSGRPSGRFSAERPERSVSTLKIQRTEQGDSAVYLCASTTLPGTNQPQHFGDGTRLSIL.